This T cell receptor (beta chain) was profiled in a study of shared clonotypes between healthy human individuals. V lost 1 base to trimming and J lost 4 bases, with 14 bases between them. The CDR3 runs 15 residues. Germline values: CDR1 MDHEN, CDR2 SYDVKM. Approximately 220 ng DNA, about 30,000 T cell genomes, went into each sorted-subset replicate PCR. Here immunoSEQ multiplex PCR was the method, and the copy in TCRdb shows in-frame clones only, minus some. The top ten clones hold 0.35% to 0.5% of a sample with a few million clones, approximately 95% of them seen once. This clonotype originated in a man younger than 30 in good health. Some clones in this sample may be carry-over from other donors' samples. The material sequenced was naive CD4+ T cells from PBMCs. Stated subset: CD45RA+ positively selected. V and J are TRBV28 and TRBJ2-7; possibly TRBD1 for D (5 bases). CDR3 protein: CASSLLRVGRYEQYF. For the CDR3, the DNA is TGTGCCAGCAGTTTATTACGGGTGGGGCGGTACGAGCAGTACTTC.